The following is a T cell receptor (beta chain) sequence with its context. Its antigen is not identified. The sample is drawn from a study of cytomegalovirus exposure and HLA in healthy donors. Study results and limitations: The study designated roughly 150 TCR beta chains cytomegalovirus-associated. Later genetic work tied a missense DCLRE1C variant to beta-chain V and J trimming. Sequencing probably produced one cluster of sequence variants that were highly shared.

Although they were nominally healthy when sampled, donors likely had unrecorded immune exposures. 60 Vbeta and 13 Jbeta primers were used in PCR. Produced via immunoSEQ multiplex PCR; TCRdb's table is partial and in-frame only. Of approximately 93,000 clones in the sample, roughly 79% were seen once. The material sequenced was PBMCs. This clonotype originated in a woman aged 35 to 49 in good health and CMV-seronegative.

Written as DNA, the CDR3 is TGTGCCAGCAGCTTGCCCTACGCTAGCGGGGTCTCCGAGCAGTACTTC. This translates into CASSLPYASGVSEQYF. J is TRBJ2-7 and V is TRBV5-4, with TRBD2 identical over 9 bases. Germline V gives CDR1 SGHNT, CDR2 YYREEE (reference sequence). The CDR3 has 16 residues. Germline trimming cut 1 base from V and 6 bases from J; bases unmatched to any gene: 11. The entire variable domain, with the rest obtained from reference TRBV5-4 and TRBJ2-7, is as follows: ETGVTQSPTHLIKTRGQQVTLRCSSQSGHNTVSWYQQALGQGPQFIFQYYREEENGRGNFPPRFSGLQFPNYSSELNVNALELDDSALYLCASSLPYASGVSEQYFGPGTRLTVT.